This paragraph reports one T cell receptor (beta chain). The antigen remains unidentified. This specimen comes from a study of OX40 agonist ivuxolimab in advanced cancers. Background on the study: The treatment was a fully human IgG2 OX40 agonist, ivuxolimab.

Study-wide results and limits: With doses of 0.1-3.0 mg/kg, partial responders showed among the lowest clonal expansion. Normalized T-cell clonal expansion was also low in some nonresponders.

Repertoires were generated with immunoSEQ multiplex PCR, while TCRdb's copy carries only in-frame clones and drops some. The sample has more than 100,000 clones, over 85% seen once; the top ten hold around 0.15%. Patients were excluded for autoimmune disease history or systemic immunosuppression. The receptor was derived from an adult with an advanced solid tumor such as melanoma, head and neck, liver or kidney cancer. The material sequenced was CD4+ or CD8+ T cells sorted from blood, taken in a trial of the OX40 agonist ivuxolimab.

The CDR3 loop is CASSYSIDRTGEQYF. CDR3 coding DNA: TGTGCCAGCAGTTACTCGATTGACAGGACCGGCGAGCAGTACTTC. The chain links TRBV5-4 to TRBJ2-7; weak D call: TRBD1 (6 bases). Germline values: CDR1 SGHNT, CDR2 YYREEE (reference sequence). The V end was cut by 5 bases, the J end by 6 bases, with 21 bases between. The CDR3 spans 15 residues.